What follows are 10 T cell receptor beta chains derived from one specimen sequenced in a study of cytomegalovirus exposure and HLA in healthy donors. Measured with immunoSEQ multiplex PCR; TCRdb has only the in-frame clones, and not every one. The sample includes under 250,000 clones, more than 75% of them seen just once. The source material was PBMCs. The receptors shown here come from a man aged 18 to 29 in good health and CMV-seropositive.

The CDR3 DNA sequence: TGTGCCAGCCGTCCGGGACAGGACTTTACTAACTATGGCTACACCTTC. Amino acid sequence: CASRPGQDFTNYGYTF. The chain has TRBV9 and TRBJ1-2; TRBD1 matches at 8 bases. CDR3 length equals 16 residues. J lost 0 bases, V lost 7 bases, and 11 bases had no gene match. In germline, CDR1 is SGDLS, CDR2 YYNGEE.

The chain combines TRBV5-4 with TRBJ1-2; 8 bases map to TRBD1. V shed 5 bases and J 0 bases; nucleotides not matched to a gene: 6. This CDR3 comprises 15 residues. CDR1 and CDR2 from the germline V gene are SGHNT and YYREEE (reference sequence). CDR3 nucleotides: TGTGCCAGCAGGTACGACAGGGGATCTAACTATGGCTACACCTTC. Residues: CASRYDRGSNYGYTF. The full variable domain, its missing parts supplied by reference TRBV5-4 and TRBJ1-2, is ETGVTQSPTHLIKTRGQQVTLRCSSQSGHNTVSWYQQALGQGPQFIFQYYREEENGRGNFPPRFSGLQFPNYSSELNVNALELDDSALYLCASRYDRGSNYGYTFGSGTRLTVV.

CDR3 nucleotide sequence: TGTGCCAGCAGTGAATTACAGAGGGCTTTCTTT. Its protein product is CASSELQRAFF. The chain uses TRBV2 and TRBJ1-1; D remains unclear. CDR3 size: 11 residues. Trimming stripped 2 bases from V and 11 bases from J, with 9 bases between. CDR1 and CDR2 (germline): SNHLY, FYNNEI.

This chain uses TRBV4-1 with TRBJ1-5; weak D call: TRBD1 (6 bases). The germline V gene encodes CDR1 MGHRA and CDR2 YSYEKL. CDR3 length: 15 amino acids. Trimming stripped 1 base from V and 4 bases from J, with 11 bases between. DNA for the CDR3: TGCGCCAGCAGCCAAGGCGAGACAGGTAATCAGCCCCAGCATTTT. Its protein is CASSQGETGNQPQHF.

The chain recombines TRBV6-5 with TRBJ2-5; no definite D call. The CDR3 contains 15 residues. Per the germline V gene, CDR1 is MNHEY and CDR2 is SVGAGI. Trimming left V 2 bases short and J 3 bases short, with 13 bases between. DNA of the CDR3: TGTGCCAGCAGTTACGACATCAACCCAAAAGAGACCCAGTACTTC. The encoded protein is CASSYDINPKETQYF.

The rearrangement joins TRBV25-1 to TRBJ2-1; D possibly matches TRBD1 or TRBD2 (5 bases each). The CDR3 sequence is 14 residues long. Trimming took 8 bases from V and 10 from J, leaving 21 bases between them. Germline CDR1 reads MGHDK; CDR2 reads SYGVNS. The CDR3 DNA sequence: TGTGCCAGCGGAGACGGGGCGGCTAAAAGGGAGCAGTTCTTC. Its protein product is CASGDGAAKREQFF.

This clone was counted between two and nine times. The rearrangement uses TRBV7-2 and TRBJ1-2, with D maybe TRBD1 (6 bases). This CDR3 is built from 14 residues. In germline, CDR1 is SGHTA, CDR2 FQGNSA. Trimming took 0 bases from V and 7 from J, leaving 12 bases between them. CDR3: CASSLAWGGGGYTF. The CDR3 DNA follows: TGTGCCAGCAGCTTAGCGTGGGGGGGCGGTGGCTACACCTTC.

V is TRBV28 and J is TRBJ1-2; 12 bases are a match to TRBD1. This CDR3 comprises 18 residues. Germline V gene sequence: CDR1 MDHEN, CDR2 SYDVKM. J lost 2 bases, V lost 4 bases, and 11 bases had no gene match. This CDR3 reads CASSYPGTGGAGNYGYTF. The DNA of the CDR3 is TGTGCCAGCAGTTATCCCGGGACAGGGGGCGCGGGGAACTATGGCTACACCTTC.

The V and J genes are TRBV4-2 and TRBJ2-7; D unresolved. Germline CDR1 is LGHNA and CDR2 is YNFKEQ. V lost 1 base, J lost 0 bases, and 7 bases lay in between. There are 14 residues in the CDR3. The CDR3 DNA reads as TGTGCCAGCAGCCAAGCCAGGAGCTCCTACGAGCAGTACTTC. The encoded protein is CASSQARSSYEQYF.

The V and J genes are TRBV7-3 and TRBJ2-3; 9 bases fit TRBD2. Germline V lookup: CDR1 SGHTA, CDR2 FQGTGA. The CDR3 covers 14 residues. Losses at the gene ends were 2 bases for V and 4 bases for J; bases not matched to a gene: 1. CDR3 nucleotides: TGTGCCAGCAGCTTACAGCGGGAGGCAGATACGCAGTATTTT. It is translated as CASSLQREADTQYF.